This is a list of T cell receptor beta chains from one sample in a study of blood T cells in healthy people across ages. TCRdb reanalysed the 5' RACE reads using MiXCR and keeps one entry per CDR3 protein. The profile shows about 1.8 million distinct CDR3 sequences, around half of them singletons. The material sequenced was blood. The receptors originated from a woman aged 40 to 49 in good health. CDR3s include the opening cysteine and the closing phenylalanine or tryptophan. The D gene is left open where the match is weak. Clone size, where shown, is once, few, many, or a class for clones that have expanded.

d_call	j_call	v_call	clone_size	cdr3_nt	cdr3_aa
TRBD1	TRBJ2-7	TRBV5-1	NA	TGCGCCAGCAGCAGAGGGGGTTTGGGACAGGAAGGTTCCCACGAGCAGTACTTC	CASSRGGLGQEGSHEQYF
NA	TRBJ2-5	TRBV7-6	NA	TGTGCCAGCAGCTTTGGAAGAGCCCTAAAGACCCAGTACTTC	CASSFGRALKTQYF
NA	TRBJ2-5	TRBV5-1	NA	TGCGCCAGCAGCGGCACGAGTGTGAGTTGGTCCTACCAAGAGACCCAGTACTTC	CASSGTSVSWSYQETQYF
TRBD1	TRBJ1-2	TRBV5-6	once	TGTGCCAGCAGCTTGGGTAGAACAGGGGGCGTCGGCTACACCTTC	CASSLGRTGGVGYTF
NA	TRBJ2-3	TRBV10-3	NA	TGTGCCATCAAGGACGGGAACACAGATACGCAGTATTTT	CAIKDGNTDTQYF
NA	TRBJ2-3	TRBV27	few	TGTGCCAGCAGTTTCGAGGGGAAGGATGATACGCAGTATTTT	CASSFEGKDDTQYF
TRBD2	TRBJ2-1	TRBV20-1	NA	TGCAGTGCAAACCGGGGGGGGCATGAGCAGTTCTTC	CSANRGGHEQFF
NA	TRBJ2-1	TRBV6-5	NA	TGTGCCAGCAGTTACCCAGGACTTAATGAGCAGTTCTTC	CASSYPGLNEQFF
NA	TRBJ1-6	TRBV4-2	NA	TGTGCCAGCAGCTTTGAATGGGGTAATTCACCCCTCCACTTT	CASSFEWGNSPLHF
TRBD1	TRBJ2-3	TRBV10-3	few	TGTGCCATCAGTGCTGAACAGGGGTCGACCACAGATACGCAGTATTTT	CAISAEQGSTTDTQYF
TRBD2	TRBJ2-3	TRBV29-1	NA	TGCAGCGTCTCCGGCGGGGGGAGCACAGATACGCAGTATTTT	CSVSGGGSTDTQYF
TRBD2	TRBJ2-1	TRBV7-2	NA	TGTGCCAGCAGCTTAGCCGGGACTAGCGGCCAAGAGACCCAGTTCTTC	CASSLAGTSGQETQFF
TRBD1	TRBJ1-2	TRBV18	NA	TGTGCCAGCTCACCGCCCGGACAGGCTGGGGGCTACACCTTC	CASSPPGQAGGYTF
TRBD1	TRBJ2-1	TRBV11-2	NA	TGTGCCAGCAGCTTAGAGGGGACAGGGGGCGATGAGCAGTTCTTC	CASSLEGTGGDEQFF
TRBD2	TRBJ2-5	TRBV6-4	NA	TGTGCCAGCAGTGACTCGAAAGTTGGCGGGGGGGAAAAAGAGACCCAGTACTTC	CASSDSKVGGGEKETQYF
NA	TRBJ2-5	TRBV28	few	TGTGCCAGCAGTTCCCGCTTGGGGACGGTGTTCCAAGAGACCCAGTACTTC	CASSSRLGTVFQETQYF
TRBD1	TRBJ2-1	TRBV25-1	NA	TGTGCCAGCAGCCCCGGGACAGGTTCTTTCAATGAGCAGTTCTTC	CASSPGTGSFNEQFF
TRBD2	TRBJ2-5	TRBV3-1	NA	TGTGCCAGCAGCCAAGGACTAGCGGGGAAAGAGACCCAGTACTTC	CASSQGLAGKETQYF
NA	TRBJ1-2	TRBV9	few	TGTGCCAGCAGCGGCGACAGCGAATTAAACTATGGCTACACCTTC	CASSGDSELNYGYTF
NA	TRBJ2-1	TRBV14	once	TGTGCCAGCAGCCAATCAGGGGTCGTTCTTTACAATGAGCAGTTCTTC	CASSQSGVVLYNEQFF
TRBD1	TRBJ1-1	TRBV5-1	few	TGCGCCAGCAGCTTTGACAGGGTTACTGAAGCTTTCTTT	CASSFDRVTEAFF
TRBD1	TRBJ2-3	TRBV9	once	TGTGCCAGCAGCGTACACCCCCCGGGACAGGCCAGGAAAGATACGCAGTATTTT	CASSVHPPGQARKDTQYF
TRBD2	TRBJ2-5	TRBV7-9	few	TGTGCCAGCAGCTCTTCCCGTAGCGGGGGCCCAAGAATCCAGTACTTC	CASSSSRSGGPRIQYF
NA	TRBJ1-5	TRBV11-2	NA	TGTGCCAGCAGCCCCAGGGCCGAACAGCCCCAGCATTTT	CASSPRAEQPQHF
NA	TRBJ1-6	TRBV4-2	once	TGTGCCAGCAGCCAAGCACAGGGCAACTATAATTCACCCCTCCACTTT	CASSQAQGNYNSPLHF
TRBD2	TRBJ2-5	TRBV20-1	NA	TGCAGTGCTAGAGATGCGGGGGGCCCACAAGAGACCCAGTACTTC	CSARDAGGPQETQYF
NA	TRBJ2-7	TRBV12-3/TRBV12-4	NA	TGTGCCAGCAGTGGGATCCGTGAGCAGTACTTC	CASSGIREQYF
NA	TRBJ2-1	TRBV27	NA	TGTGCCAGCAGTCTAAAACCCATCTCCTACAATGAGCAGTTCTTC	CASSLKPISYNEQFF
NA	TRBJ2-5	TRBV7-9	few	TGTGCCAGCAGCTTAGAGCCAACTTCCCAAGAGACCCAGTACTTC	CASSLEPTSQETQYF
NA	TRBJ2-7	TRBV29-1	few	TGCAGCGTTGGGGGTAGTTCGGCGGGGCTGACCTACGAGCAGTACTTC	CSVGGSSAGLTYEQYF
NA	TRBJ2-3	TRBV6-5	NA	TGTGCCAGCAGTTACGAGGACTCCCCCACAGATACGCAGTATTTT	CASSYEDSPTDTQYF
TRBD2	TRBJ2-1	TRBV4-3	many	TGCGCCAGCAGCCTGCTAGCGGGGGCCGGAAATGAGCAGTTCTTC	CASSLLAGAGNEQFF
NA	TRBJ2-3	TRBV5-6	few	TGTGCCAGCAGTTATGGATCAGCGGTTGGTACGCAGTATTTT	CASSYGSAVGTQYF
TRBD1	TRBJ2-7	TRBV3-1	once	TGTGCCTGCAGCCTGGGACAGACGCAGTACTTC	CACSLGQTQYF
NA	TRBJ2-5	TRBV20-1	NA	TGCAGTGCTAGACCACCGAGCTCCTACAATGAGCAGTACTTC	CSARPPSSYNEQYF
TRBD1	TRBJ2-5	TRBV7-9	few	TGTGCCAGCAGCTCTTATCGGGGACAGCAAGAGACCCAGTACTTC	CASSSYRGQQETQYF
NA	TRBJ2-1	TRBV14	NA	TGTGCCAGCAGCCCTACGGGACTCCGGATGTCCTACAATGAGCAGTTCTTC	CASSPTGLRMSYNEQFF
TRBD1	TRBJ1-2	TRBV4-1	NA	TGCGCCAGCAGGCAGACAGGGTTAGCTAACTATGGCTACACCTTC	CASRQTGLANYGYTF
NA	TRBJ2-3	TRBV20-1	once	TGCAGTGCTGAGGCGGAGGACTCCACAGATACGCAGTATTTT	CSAEAEDSTDTQYF
TRBD1	TRBJ1-2	TRBV4-2	few	TGTGCCAGCAGCCAAGAGTCAGGGGGCGCGGCTGACTACACCTTC	CASSQESGGAADYTF
NA	TRBJ2-3	TRBV21-1	many	TGTGCCAGCAGCCCCCATGGGTTGACGACAGATACGCAGTATTTT	CASSPHGLTTDTQYF